Each of the 27 T cell receptor beta chains below was sequenced from the same sample in a study of T cell repertoires in aging, cancer and after chemotherapy. Amplification of TCR beta used genomic DNA extracted from peripheral blood. Multiplex touch-down PCR with TRB-A/B primers amplified rearranged V-D-J TRB sequences. One entry per CDR3 protein, called by TCRdb with MiXCR from the multiplex PCR reads. Of around 3,000 distinct CDR3 sequences in the sample, 25% to 35% were seen once. Input material: blood. The receptors were gathered from a human donor with a solid tumor.

The chain couples TRBV5-4 to TRBJ1-2, with TRBD1 matching over 8 bases. The germline CDR1 and CDR2 sequences are SGHNT and YYREEE (reference sequence). The CDR3 covers 13 residues. With V trimmed by 3 bases and J by 8 bases, 6 bases remained unmatched. The DNA for the CDR3 is TGTGCCAGCAGCTCCAGGGGGCTAAAGGGCTACACCTTC. Protein sequence: CASSSRGLKGYTF.

This clonotype qualifies as medium-sized. The gene calls are TRBV19 and TRBJ1-2; 7 bases are a match to TRBD1. Trimming removed 6 bases from V and 7 bases from J; junction bases left unmatched: 11. Per germline, CDR1 LNHDA and CDR2 SQIVND (reference sequence). This CDR3 spans 14 amino acids. The CDR3 bases are TGTGCCAGTAGGGATAGAGGGGGCGCGGGTGGCTACACCTTC. This codes for CASRDRGGAGGYTF.

This clonotype is large. V usage is TRBV6-5 and J usage is TRBJ2-3; D gene unclear. The CDR3 consists of 14 residues. V gave up 7 bases and J gave up 0 bases, with 11 bases separating them. CDR1 and CDR2 (germline): MNHEY, SVGAGI. The CDR3 loop is CASKPMHSTDTQYF. The CDR3 region has the DNA TGTGCCAGCAAACCGATGCATAGCACAGATACGCAGTATTTT.

In its sample, this clonotype is large. The J gene is TRBJ1-1, the V gene TRBV6-5; D not resolved. With 6 bases removed from V and 1 base from J, the gap between germline ends came to 12 bases. CDR1 and CDR2 (germline): MNHEY, SVGAGI. The CDR3 is 14 residues long. In DNA, the CDR3 is TGTGCCAGCAGCCCCTTCACCTGGAACACTGAAGCTTTCTTT. It specifies CASSPFTWNTEAFF.

This clonotype qualifies as medium-sized. The rearrangement links TRBV6-5 to TRBJ2-1; no definite D call. The CDR3 has 11 amino acids. Trimming left V 6 bases short and J 6 bases short, with 6 bases between. Germline CDR1 MNHEY, CDR2 SVGAGI. DNA for the CDR3: TGTGCCAGCAGGCTCGGCAATGAGCAGTTCTTC. This encodes CASRLGNEQFF.

The chain recombines TRBV30 with TRBJ2-7, with 15 positions matching TRBD2. The ends lost 3 bases at V and 4 bases at J; junction bases unmatched: 4. The CDR3 loop spans 15 amino acids. CDR1 is GTSNPN and CDR2 is SVGIG in the germline V gene (reference sequence). The CDR3 coding sequence is TGTGCCTGGAGACTCGGGACTAGCGGGGGGTACGAGCAGTACTTC. Amino acid sequence: CAWRLGTSGGYEQYF. Full variable domain (outside the CDR3, taken from reference TRBV30 and TRBJ2-7): SQTIHQWPATLVQPVGSPLSLECTVEGTSNPNLYWYRQAAGRGLQLLFYSVGIGQISSEVPQNLSASRPQDRQFILSSKKLLLSDSGFYLCAWRLGTSGGYEQYFGPGTRLTVT.

CDR3 in DNA: TGTGCCAGCAGTTTGGACGGGGTCTCCTACGAGCAGTACTTC. Residues: CASSLDGVSYEQYF. V usage is TRBV12-3 or TRBV12-4 and J usage is TRBJ2-7; tentative D call: TRBD2 (5 bases). This CDR3 contains 14 residues. V gave up 3 bases and J gave up 0 bases, with 9 bases separating them.

In this sample, this clonotype turned up a few times. The chain combines TRBV11-2 with TRBJ1-2, with TRBD1 identical over 7 bases. Germline V gene lookup returns CDR1 SGHAT and CDR2 FQNNGV. V lost 5 bases, J lost 4 bases, and 10 bases stayed unmatched. CDR3 size: 15 residues. CDR3 bases: TGTGCCAGCAGCAGACCGACAGGGATCACCTATGGCTACACCTTC. Its protein is CASSRPTGITYGYTF.

The rearrangement links TRBV29-1 to TRBJ2-7, with 8 bases identical to TRBD2. Germline V gene lookup returns CDR1 SQVTM and CDR2 ANQGSEA. CDR3 length: 14 residues. V was pared by 8 bases and J by 2 bases, with 11 bases of the junction left unmatched. The CDR3 region is CSPGGGELTYEQYF. The DNA of the CDR3 is TGCAGCCCCGGGGGGGGGGAATTGACCTACGAGCAGTACTTC.

The chain uses TRBV12-3 or TRBV12-4 and TRBJ2-1; D unclear. The length of the CDR3 is 12 residues. Trimming removed 3 bases at V and 5 bases at J, with 5 bases between. The CDR3 is CASSLPHNEQFF. The CDR3 DNA reads TGTGCCAGCAGTTTGCCCCACAATGAGCAGTTCTTC.

By share of the sample, this clonotype is large. V is TRBV30 and J is TRBJ2-7, with 9 bases fitting TRBD2. Germline V gives CDR1 GTSNPN, CDR2 SVGIG (reference sequence). This CDR3 comprises 14 residues. The V and J ends lost 3 bases and 2 bases, in that order; junction bases with no gene match: 5. CDR3 DNA: TGTGCCTGGAGACCACTAGCGGGTACCTACGAGCAGTACTTC. It encodes CAWRPLAGTYEQYF. Variable domain in full (rest from reference TRBV30 and TRBJ2-7): SQTIHQWPATLVQPVGSPLSLECTVEGTSNPNLYWYRQAAGRGLQLLFYSVGIGQISSEVPQNLSASRPQDRQFILSSKKLLLSDSGFYLCAWRPLAGTYEQYFGPGTRLTVT.

Relative to its sample, this clonotype is medium-sized. The gene calls are TRBV10-3 and TRBJ1-5, with D perhaps matching TRBD1 (5 bases). The V gene lost 10 bases and the J gene lost 1 base, with 11 bases spanning the gap. The CDR3 length is 13 residues. Germline V gives CDR1 ENHRY, CDR2 SYGVKD. The CDR3 loop reads CATAGASNQPQHF. The DNA of the CDR3 is TGTGCCACCGCCGGGGCCAGCAATCAGCCCCAGCATTTT.

The chain carries TRBV6-1 and TRBJ2-7; D ambiguous. CDR1 and CDR2 (germline): MNHNS, SASEGT. V was cut by 2 bases and J by 2 bases, with 13 bases left in between. This CDR3 comprises 15 residues. The DNA for the CDR3 is TGTGCCAGCAGTGAATCCCCAGGCTACACCTACGAGCAGTACTTC. Translating it yields CASSESPGYTYEQYF.

This clonotype is classed as large. V gene TRBV6-5 combines with J gene TRBJ2-1, with D perhaps matching TRBD2 (6 bases). From germline, CDR1 is MNHEY and CDR2 SVGAGI. The CDR3 covers 16 residues. Trimming removed 2 bases at V and 5 bases at J, with 16 bases between. CDR3 amino acids: CASSYTSYTGDNEQFF. The CDR3 coding sequence is TGTGCCAGCAGTTACACATCCTACACGGGGGACAATGAGCAGTTCTTC.

This chain joins TRBV20-1 and TRBJ2-3, with TRBD2 identical over 8 bases. The ends lost 7 bases at V and 0 bases at J; junction bases unmatched: 9. Germline V lookup: CDR1 DFQATT, CDR2 SNEGSKA (reference sequence). The CDR3 totals 15 residues. The CDR3 is CSVPSGTSSTDTQYF. The DNA for the CDR3 is TGCAGTGTCCCCTCCGGGACTAGTAGCACAGATACGCAGTATTTT.

A remark on this clonotype: A read error may be the cause here, since a much bigger clone is one base away. This chain connects TRBV19 to TRBJ1-2; D call uncertain. Germline V gene data show CDR1 as LNHDA and CDR2 as SQIVND (reference sequence). The CDR3 has 13 residues. The CDR3 spells CTSSIESFYGYTF. The CDR3 DNA follows: TGTACCAGTAGTATTGAGTCGTTCTATGGCTACACCTTC.

The chain couples TRBV20-1 to TRBJ2-1; D unresolved. The CDR3 totals 12 residues. Germline loops: CDR1 DFQATT, CDR2 SNEGSKA (reference sequence). Trimming shortened V by 3 bases and J by 7 bases, and 10 bases separated the two germline ends. The CDR3 protein is CSASQSPNEQFF. The DNA for the CDR3 is TGCAGTGCTAGCCAGTCCCCTAATGAGCAGTTCTTC.

This clonotype was counted a few times. This rearrangement joins TRBV12-3 or TRBV12-4 to TRBJ1-6; D gene unclear. Trimming took 6 bases from V and 7 from J, leaving 13 bases between them. This CDR3 is built from 14 residues. The CDR3 region has the DNA TGTGCCAGCAGGTATTGGTCAGGAAATTCACCCCTCCACTTT. Translation: CASRYWSGNSPLHF.

The V call is TRBV20-1, the J call TRBJ2-5, with 9 positions matching TRBD2. This CDR3 comprises 15 residues. Germline-derived CDR1 and CDR2 are DFQATT and SNEGSKA (reference sequence). After removal of 0 bases from V and 2 bases from J, the junction contained 4 bases not matched to a gene. The chain's CDR3 is CSARESGRRQETQYF. CDR3 nucleotides: TGCAGTGCTAGAGAGAGCGGGAGGCGTCAAGAGACCCAGTACTTC.

This CDR3 is CASSLGGGSSYEQYF. The CDR3 DNA sequence: TGCGCCAGCAGCTTGGGAGGGGGCAGCTCCTACGAGCAGTACTTC. The chain links TRBV5-1 to TRBJ2-7; 7 bases line up with TRBD1. CDR1 and CDR2 from the germline V gene are SGHRS and YFSETQ. V lost 0 bases and J lost 0; bases outside the gene matches: 3. This CDR3 has 15 amino acids.

Turning to this clonotype: A junction boundary mismatches the germline segment, possibly from a read error. V and J are TRBV20-1 and TRBJ2-3, with a tentative D call TRBD2 (6 bases). In germline, CDR1 is DFQATT, CDR2 SNEGSKA (reference sequence). The CDR3 has 16 amino acids. Written as DNA, the CDR3 is TGCAGTGCTACCTCGACTAGGGGTTCGGGCACAGATAAGCAGTATTTT. As protein: CSATSTRGSGTDKQYF.

This clonotype is termed large. J is TRBJ1-5 and V is TRBV6-5; D call uncertain. The CDR3 length is 15 residues. Germline-derived CDR1 and CDR2 are MNHEY and SVGAGI. Trimming took 5 bases from V and 2 from J, leaving 13 bases between them. The CDR3 DNA reads as TGTGCCAGCAGTCTAACTGGGGTGGGCAATCAGCCCCAGCATTTT. This translates into CASSLTGVGNQPQHF.

Only a few counts were recorded for this clonotype. This chain connects TRBV5-1 to TRBJ1-2; the D gene is possibly TRBD1 (5 bases). Germline loops: CDR1 SGHRS, CDR2 YFSETQ. This CDR3 is built from 16 residues. V lost 4 bases, J lost 0 bases, and 16 bases lay in between. CDR3 region: CASSGGGGAANYGYTF. In DNA form, the CDR3 reads TGCGCCAGCAGCGGGGGAGGAGGGGCCGCTAACTATGGCTACACCTTC. The variable domain in full, completed from reference TRBV5-1 and TRBJ1-2, reads KAGVTQTPRYLIKTRGQQVTLSCSPISGHRSVSWYQQTPGQGLQFLFEYFSETQRNKGNFPGRFSGRQFSNSRSEMNVSTLELGDSALYLCASSGGGGAANYGYTFGSGTRLTVV.

This clonotype appeared a few times. The V gene is TRBV28, the J gene TRBJ1-4; the D gene is possibly TRBD1 (5 bases). The CDR3 sequence is 15 residues long. Germline V gives CDR1 MDHEN, CDR2 SYDVKM. Trimming stripped 4 bases from V and 3 bases from J, with 12 bases between. The CDR3 sequence: CASSSGPGPNEKLFF. In DNA, the CDR3 is TGTGCCAGCAGTTCAGGGCCCGGCCCTAATGAAAAACTGTTTTTT.

This clonotype was observed a few times. The chain carries TRBV7-2 and TRBJ2-5; D possibly corresponds to TRBD2 (5 bases). Germline V gene sequence: CDR1 SGHTA, CDR2 FQGNSA. This CDR3 region has 12 residues. V lost 5 bases, J lost 4 bases, and 8 bases lay in between. CDR3 in DNA: TGTGCCAGCAGCCATGGACTAGAGACCCAGTACTTC. Protein: CASSHGLETQYF. Together with reference TRBV7-2 and TRBJ2-5, the CDR3 gives the full variable domain: GAGVSQSPSNKVTEKGKDVELRCDPISGHTALYWYRQSLGQGLEFLIYFQGNSAPDKSGLPSDRFSAERTGGSVSTLTIQRTQQEDSAVYLCASSHGLETQYFGPGTRLLVL.

V is TRBV20-1 and J is TRBJ1-2; 7 nucleotides line up with TRBD1. V was clipped by 5 bases and J by 4 bases; unmatched bases: 7. This CDR3 has 13 residues. Looked up from germline, CDR1 is DFQATT and CDR2 is SNEGSKA (reference sequence). The CDR3 DNA sequence: TGCAGTGCTTCGGGACAGCGTGGCTATGGCTACACCTTC. Amino acids: CSASGQRGYGYTF.

This clonotype appeared a few times. This chain uses TRBV11-2 with TRBJ2-3; either TRBD1 or TRBD2 may fit D (5 bases each). CDR3 size: 15 residues. Germline values: CDR1 SGHAT, CDR2 FQNNGV. V lost 0 bases and J lost 3, with 10 bases in between. The CDR3 protein is CASSLDGAATDTQYF. The CDR3 bases are TGTGCCAGCAGCTTAGACGGGGCCGCGACAGATACGCAGTATTTT.